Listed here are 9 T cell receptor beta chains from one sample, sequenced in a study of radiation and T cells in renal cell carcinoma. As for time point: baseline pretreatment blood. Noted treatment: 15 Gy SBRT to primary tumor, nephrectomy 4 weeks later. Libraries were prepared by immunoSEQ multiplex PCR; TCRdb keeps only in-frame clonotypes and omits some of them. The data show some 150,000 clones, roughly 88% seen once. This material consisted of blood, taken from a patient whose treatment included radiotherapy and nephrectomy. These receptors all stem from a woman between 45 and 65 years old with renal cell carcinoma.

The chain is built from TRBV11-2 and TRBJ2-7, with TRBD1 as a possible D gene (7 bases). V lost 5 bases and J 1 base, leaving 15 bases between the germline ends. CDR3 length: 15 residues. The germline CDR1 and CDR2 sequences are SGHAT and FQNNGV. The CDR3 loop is CASSPRRDRSYEQYF. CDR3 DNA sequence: TGTGCCAGCAGCCCAAGGCGGGACAGATCCTACGAGCAGTACTTC.

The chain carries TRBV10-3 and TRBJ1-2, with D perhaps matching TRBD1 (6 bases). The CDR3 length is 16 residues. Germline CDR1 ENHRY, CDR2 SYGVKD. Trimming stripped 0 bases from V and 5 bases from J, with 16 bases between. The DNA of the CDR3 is TGTGCCATCAGTGAGTCAGACAAGGGGGGAGCATATGGCTACACCTTC. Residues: CAISESDKGGAYGYTF.

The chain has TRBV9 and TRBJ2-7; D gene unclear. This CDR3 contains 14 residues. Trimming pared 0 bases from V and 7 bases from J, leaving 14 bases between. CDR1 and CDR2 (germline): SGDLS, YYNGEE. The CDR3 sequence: CASSVGPSRREQYF. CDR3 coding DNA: TGTGCCAGCAGCGTAGGGCCTTCCCGGCGGGAGCAGTACTTC.

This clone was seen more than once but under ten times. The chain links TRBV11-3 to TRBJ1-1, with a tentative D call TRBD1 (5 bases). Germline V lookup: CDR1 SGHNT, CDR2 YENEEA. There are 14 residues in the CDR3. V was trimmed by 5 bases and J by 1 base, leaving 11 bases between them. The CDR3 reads CASSPGRGNTEAFF. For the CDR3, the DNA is TGTGCCAGCAGCCCGGGACGAGGGAACACTGAAGCTTTCTTT.

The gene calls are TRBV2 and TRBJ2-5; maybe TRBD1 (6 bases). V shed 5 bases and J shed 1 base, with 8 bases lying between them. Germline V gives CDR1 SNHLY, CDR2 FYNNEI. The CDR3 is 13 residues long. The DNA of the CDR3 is TGTGCCAGCAGTTCAGGGGCCCAAGAGACCCAGTACTTC. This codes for CASSSGAQETQYF. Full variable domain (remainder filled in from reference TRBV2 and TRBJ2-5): EPEVTQTPSHQVTQMGQEVILRCVPISNHLYFYWYRQILGQKVEFLVSFYNNEISEKSEIFDDQFSVERPDGSNFTLKIRSTKLEDSAMYFCASSSGAQETQYFGPGTRLLVL.

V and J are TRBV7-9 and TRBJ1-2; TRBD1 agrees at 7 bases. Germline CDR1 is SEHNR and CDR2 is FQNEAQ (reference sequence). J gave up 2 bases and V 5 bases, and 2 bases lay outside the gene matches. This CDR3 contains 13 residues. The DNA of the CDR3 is TGTGCCAGCAGCAAGACAGGGAACTATGGCTACACCTTC. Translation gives CASSKTGNYGYTF. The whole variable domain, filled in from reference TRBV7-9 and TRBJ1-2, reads DTGVSQNPRHKITKRGQNVTFRCDPISEHNRLYWYRQTLGQGPEFLTYFQNEAQLEKSRLLSDRFSAERPKGSFSTLEIQRTEQGDSAMYLCASSKTGNYGYTFGSGTRLTVV.

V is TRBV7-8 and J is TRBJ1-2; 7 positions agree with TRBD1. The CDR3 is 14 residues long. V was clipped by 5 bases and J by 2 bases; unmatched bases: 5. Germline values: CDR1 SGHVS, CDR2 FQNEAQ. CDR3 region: CASSQQGTNYGYTF. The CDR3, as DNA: TGTGCCAGCAGCCAACAGGGGACCAACTATGGCTACACCTTC.

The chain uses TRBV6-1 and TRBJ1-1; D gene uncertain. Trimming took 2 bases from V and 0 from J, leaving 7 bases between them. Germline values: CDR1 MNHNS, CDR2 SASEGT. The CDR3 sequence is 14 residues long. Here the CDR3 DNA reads TGTGCCAGCAGTGAACTGTTCGTGAACACTGAAGCTTTCTTT. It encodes CASSELFVNTEAFF.

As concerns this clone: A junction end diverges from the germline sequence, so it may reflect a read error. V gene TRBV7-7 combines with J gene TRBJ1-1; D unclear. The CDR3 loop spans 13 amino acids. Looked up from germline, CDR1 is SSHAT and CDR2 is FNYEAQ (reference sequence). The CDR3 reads CASSTGLNTEAFF. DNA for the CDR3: TGTGCTAGCAGCACTGGTTTGAACACTGAAGCTTTCTTT.